This T cell receptor (beta chain) derives from a study of Graves' ophthalmopathy and Graves' hyperthyroidism. Whole-study context: There was a collection of peripheral blood at initial diagnosis, before any treatment.

This clonotype came up many times. Its target is not known. This CDR3 is 14 amino acids long. V gave up 4 bases and J gave up 1 base, with 10 bases separating them. Germline-derived CDR1 and CDR2 are SGHAT and FQNNGV. Overall study findings and caveats: With a specificity of around 76% and a sensitivity of 70.59%, the model predicted ophthalmopathy progression. Researchers report that a 13-signature model separated ophthalmopathy from stable hyperthyroidism, posting almost 90% sensitivity and about 80% specificity. Blood contained most expanded thyroid clonotypes exceeding 0.001 frequency.

The study amplified TCR beta CDR3 regions using RNA transcripts. First-round RT-PCR employed HTBI primers, with a second-round multiplex PCR after it. TCRdb called the multiplex PCR reads again in MiXCR, with one record for every CDR3 protein. The sample has approximately 700,000 distinct CDR3 sequences, about 40% seen once. The chain uses TRBV11-2 and TRBJ1-2, with D uncertain. Sequencing input: peripheral blood. The TCR originated in an adult man with Graves' ophthalmopathy. For the CDR3, the DNA is TGTGCCAGCAGCTCCCGGACCGATAACTATGGCTACACCTTC. It encodes CASSSRTDNYGYTF.